The 30 T cell receptor beta chains listed next were all sequenced from one sample in a study of beta chain features in type 1 diabetes. The whole isolated RNA underwent reverse transcription, so sequencing captured expressed TCRB transcripts. Profiled with immunoSEQ multiplex PCR; TCRdb holds only in-frame clones, not every one. The sample shows roughly 170,000 clones, about 13% of them seen only once. Material for sequencing was central memory CD4+ T cells from blood. The receptors were sampled from a woman between 18 and 30 years old in good health.

As DNA, the CDR3 is TGTGCCCCCCGCGGGGGTAACTATGGCTACACCTTC. Protein: CAPRGGNYGYTF. The rearrangement links TRBV10-3 to TRBJ1-2; D might be TRBD1 (5 bases). The ends were cut back, 11 bases at V and 1 base at J, with 11 bases in the middle. The length of the CDR3 is 12 residues. Germline values: CDR1 ENHRY, CDR2 SYGVKD.

The rearrangement uses TRBV7-2 and TRBJ2-2; 7 bases match TRBD1. Germline CDR1 reads SGHTA; CDR2 reads FQGNSA. Trimming took 5 bases from V and 4 from J; bases not matched to a gene: 1. This CDR3 has 13 residues. CDR3 sequence (DNA): TGTGCCAGCAGCGGGGACAGCACCGGGGAGCTGTTTTTT. Its protein product is CASSGDSTGELFF. Full variable domain (rest looked up from reference TRBV7-2 and TRBJ2-2): GAGVSQSPSNKVTEKGKDVELRCDPISGHTALYWYRQSLGQGLEFLIYFQGNSAPDKSGLPSDRFSAERTGGSVSTLTIQRTQQEDSAVYLCASSGDSTGELFFGEGSRLTVL.

The genes are TRBV7-9 and TRBJ2-3; D call uncertain. Trimming removed 5 bases from V and 2 bases from J, with 11 bases in between. The CDR3 sequence is 14 residues long. CDR1 SEHNR and CDR2 FQNEAQ come from the germline V gene (reference sequence). Here the CDR3 DNA reads TGTGCCAGCAGCCTTGACTTCTCCACAGATACGCAGTATTTT. Its translation: CASSLDFSTDTQYF.

This clone was counted only a few times. The chain employs TRBV10-3 and TRBJ1-1; 7 nucleotides match TRBD1. The germline CDR1 and CDR2 sequences are ENHRY and SYGVKD. This CDR3 has 13 residues. The J segment lost 5 bases and the V segment lost 5 bases, leaving 5 bases of the junction unmatched. The chain's CDR3 is CAISRDSQTEAFF. CDR3 DNA sequence: TGTGCCATCAGTAGGGACAGCCAGACTGAAGCTTTCTTT.

The genes are TRBV18 and TRBJ2-7, with TRBD1 matching 8 bases. Germline CDR1 and CDR2: KGHSH and LQKENI. Losses at the gene ends were 0 bases for V and 0 bases for J; bases not matched to a gene: 7. There are 17 residues in the CDR3. In DNA, the CDR3 is TGTGCCAGCTCACCACCGCAGGGACAGGAAAGCTCCTACGAGCAGTACTTC. Protein sequence: CASSPPQGQESSYEQYF.

This clone was observed a few times. V gene TRBV7-8 combines with J gene TRBJ1-5; 7 bases line up with TRBD1. Germline V gene sequence: CDR1 SGHVS, CDR2 FQNEAQ. J was trimmed by 3 bases and V by 1 base; bases with no gene match: 3. This CDR3 is 15 amino acids long. The CDR3 protein is CASSLGQGDNQPQHF. The CDR3 DNA sequence: TGTGCCAGCAGCTTAGGACAGGGCGACAATCAGCCCCAGCATTTT.

The rearrangement uses TRBV6-1 and TRBJ2-1; 8 bases agree with TRBD1. The CDR3 is 13 residues long. Germline V gene lookup returns CDR1 MNHNS and CDR2 SASEGT. V gave up 7 bases and J gave up 6 bases; unmatched junction bases: 5. Here the CDR3 reads CASTRGQGNEQFF. The CDR3 DNA reads as TGTGCCAGCACTAGAGGACAGGGCAATGAGCAGTTCTTC.

This clone was counted a few times. The chain is built from TRBV30 and TRBJ1-5, with 9 bases aligning to TRBD1. There are 13 residues in the CDR3. V dropped 5 bases and J dropped 1; count of bases not matched to a gene: 0. Germline CDR1 GTSNPN, CDR2 SVGIG (reference sequence). CDR3 sequence (DNA): TGTGCCTGGGGACAGGGGAGCAATCAGCCCCAGCATTTT. It codes for CAWGQGSNQPQHF. Full variable domain (rest looked up from reference TRBV30 and TRBJ1-5): SQTIHQWPATLVQPVGSPLSLECTVEGTSNPNLYWYRQAAGRGLQLLFYSVGIGQISSEVPQNLSASRPQDRQFILSSKKLLLSDSGFYLCAWGQGSNQPQHFGDGTRLSIL.

V is TRBV18 and J is TRBJ1-2; 9 positions agree with TRBD1. Germline CDR1 and CDR2: KGHSH and LQKENI. The CDR3 sequence is 13 residues long. The ends lost 6 bases at V and 6 bases at J; junction bases unmatched: 5. CDR3 DNA: TGTGCCAGCTCGCCGGGACAGGGAGATGGCTACACCTTC. This gives the protein CASSPGQGDGYTF.

The CDR3 protein is CASSKDQGGDTEAFF. CDR3 DNA sequence: TGTGCCAGCAGCAAGGACCAGGGTGGGGACACTGAAGCTTTCTTT. The gene calls are TRBV21-1 and TRBJ1-1; the table's D call TRBD1 went unverified against the DNA. TRBV21-1 is flagged as a pseudogene. The CDR3 covers 15 residues.

This clone was found a few times. This chain connects TRBV28 to TRBJ1-4; no clear D gene. Germline-derived CDR1 and CDR2 are MDHEN and SYDVKM. This CDR3 is built from 15 residues. Trimming shortened V by 5 bases and J by 6 bases, and 16 bases separated the two germline ends. In DNA, the CDR3 is TGTGCCAGCAGTGATCGGGAACAAAGGGATGAAAAACTGTTTTTT. It specifies CASSDREQRDEKLFF.

The genes are TRBV30 and TRBJ1-1, with a possible D match to TRBD1 (6 bases). The CDR3 is made up of 14 amino acids. CDR1 and CDR2 (germline): GTSNPN, SVGIG (reference sequence). Trimming took 3 bases from V and 6 from J, leaving 17 bases between them. In DNA, the CDR3 is TGTGCCTGGAGCGGTTTAGGGGGAAAAGCTGAAGCTTTCTTT. This sequence encodes CAWSGLGGKAEAFF.

The J gene is TRBJ2-7, the V gene TRBV6-5; 14 positions match TRBD2. In germline, CDR1 is MNHEY, CDR2 SVGAGI. This CDR3 contains 14 residues. Losses at the gene ends were 2 bases for V and 10 bases for J; bases not matched to a gene: 4. In DNA form, the CDR3 reads TGTGCCAGCAGTTACGGACTAGCGGGAGGAACTCAGTACTTC. This gives the protein CASSYGLAGGTQYF.

The chain carries TRBV28 and TRBJ2-1, with 8 bases that match TRBD2. CDR1 is MDHEN and CDR2 is SYDVKM in the germline V gene. J gave up 13 bases and V 7 bases, and 18 bases lay outside the gene matches. The CDR3 runs 15 residues. In DNA form, the CDR3 reads TGTGCCAGCATGGGCGATCCAGGACTAGCCCGGCAACAGTTCTTC. The encoded protein is CASMGDPGLARQQFF.

This chain connects TRBV27 to TRBJ2-7, with 10 bases identical to TRBD2. Germline V CDR1 and CDR2: MNHEY, SMNVEV (reference sequence). The CDR3 extends over 16 amino acids. Trimming removed 3 bases from V and 3 bases from J; junction bases left unmatched: 8. In nucleotides, the CDR3 is TGTGCCAGCAGTTTTTGGACTAGCGGCATCTACTACGAGCAGTACTTC. Amino acid sequence: CASSFWTSGIYYEQYF.

This clone came up a few times. The sample carries other DNA sequences with the same CDR3. The V call is TRBV4-3, the J call TRBJ1-5; TRBD1 might be the D (5 bases). CDR1 is LGHNA, CDR2 YSLEER, per germline. The CDR3 is 15 residues long. Between the trimmed V and J ends, which lost 2 bases and 2 bases, there was a span of 10 bases. CDR3: CASSQQGGGNQPQHF. CDR3 nucleotide sequence: TGCGCCAGCAGCCAACAGGGAGGTGGCAATCAGCCCCAGCATTTT.

This clone was seen a few times. The J gene is TRBJ1-1, the V gene TRBV29-1; D is unresolved. The V end was cut by 4 bases, the J end by 1 base, with 10 bases between. Germline-derived CDR1 and CDR2 are SQVTM and ANQGSEA. CDR3 length: 13 residues. CDR3 DNA sequence: TGCAGCGTTGTGATAGCGGCGAACACTGAAGCTTTCTTT. Protein product: CSVVIAANTEAFF.

This clone was detected only a few times. The V call is TRBV4-1, the J call TRBJ2-1; no firm D call. Germline V gene data show CDR1 as MGHRA and CDR2 as YSYEKL. V was cut by 1 base and J by 0 bases, with 10 bases left in between. The CDR3 loop spans 16 amino acids. CDR3 sequence reads: CASSQAPPSSYNEQFF. DNA of the CDR3: TGCGCCAGCAGCCAAGCCCCCCCCAGCTCCTACAATGAGCAGTTCTTC.

This rearrangement joins TRBV7-3 to TRBJ2-1; TRBD2 might be the D (6 bases). This CDR3 is 15 amino acids long. Germline V lookup: CDR1 SGHTA, CDR2 FQGTGA. Trimming left V 2 bases short and J 6 bases short, with 14 bases between. CDR3 loop: CASSLVYGSSNEQFF. DNA of the CDR3: TGTGCCAGCAGCTTAGTCTACGGGAGTAGCAATGAGCAGTTCTTC.

This chain joins TRBV9 and TRBJ2-7; possible D gene TRBD2, 6 bases. CDR3 size: 14 residues. V was clipped by 6 bases and J by 4 bases, with 17 bases between them. Looked up from germline, CDR1 is SGDLS and CDR2 is YYNGEE. The CDR3 DNA sequence: TGTGCCAGCACCCCAGGTGGGGGGAATTACGAGCAGTACTTC. This encodes CASTPGGGNYEQYF.

This clone showed up just a few times. This rearrangement joins TRBV9 to TRBJ1-5; D gene unclear. The CDR3 runs 15 residues. V dropped 0 bases and J dropped 0 bases, with 7 bases sitting between them. Per the germline V gene, CDR1 is SGDLS and CDR2 is YYNGEE. The CDR3 sequence is CASSVDGSSNQPQHF. The CDR3 DNA reads TGTGCCAGCAGCGTAGACGGGAGTAGCAATCAGCCCCAGCATTTT.

This rearrangement joins TRBV7-8 to TRBJ1-5; possibly TRBD1 for D (5 bases). Trimming stripped 1 base from V and 5 bases from J, with 18 bases between. The CDR3 has 17 amino acids. Germline V CDR1 and CDR2: SGHVS, FQNEAQ. The CDR3 is CASSLVRVPGNDQPQHF. CDR3 coding DNA: TGTGCCAGCAGCTTAGTTAGAGTCCCAGGGAATGATCAGCCCCAGCATTTT.

CDR3 protein: CASSQNRRGTEKLFF. CDR3 nucleotides: TGTGCCAGCAGCCAGAATAGAAGGGGGACTGAAAAACTGTTTTTT. J is TRBJ1-4 and V is TRBV4-2; weak D call: TRBD1 (6 bases). V was trimmed by 3 bases and J by 7 bases, leaving 15 bases between them. The CDR3 has 15 residues. The germline V gene has CDR1 LGHNA and CDR2 YNFKEQ.

This clone was found a few times. The V call is TRBV4-2, the J call TRBJ1-3, with D unresolved. V lost 0 bases and J 4 bases, leaving 10 bases between the germline ends. This CDR3 spans 15 amino acids. From germline, CDR1 is LGHNA and CDR2 YNFKEQ. For the CDR3, the DNA is TGTGCCAGCAGCCAAGAGGTGGCGGCGGGAAACACCATATATTTT. Protein sequence: CASSQEVAAGNTIYF.

The chain couples TRBV7-6 to TRBJ2-5; TRBD2 matches 8 bases. The CDR3 covers 16 residues. Germline V gene data show CDR1 as SGHVS and CDR2 as FNYEAQ. The V segment lost 5 bases and the J segment 4 bases; nucleotides outside the gene matches: 12. The CDR3 reads CASSPITGAGGETQYF. CDR3 in DNA: TGTGCCAGCAGCCCCATAACCGGCGCGGGAGGAGAGACCCAGTACTTC.

This clone was seen a few times. The chain is built from TRBV21-1 and TRBJ2-6; the table calls TRBD2, which could not be checked here. TRBV21-1 is flagged as a pseudogene. CDR3 length: 15 amino acids. The CDR3 DNA reads TGTGCCAGCAGCAACGAGCTCTCTGGGGCCAACGTCCTGACTTTC. Amino acids: CASSNELSGANVLTF.

The chain couples TRBV27 to TRBJ2-1, with 7 bases aligning to TRBD1. The CDR3 is 16 residues long. The V gene's germline CDR1 is MNHEY and CDR2 SMNVEV (reference sequence). Trimming cost V 5 bases and J 6 bases; bases outside gene matches: 13. The CDR3 DNA follows: TGTGCCAGCAGTCTCTTGAGTGACAGGGCTGGCAATGAGCAGTTCTTC. It is translated as CASSLLSDRAGNEQFF.

This clone was counted only a few times. The chain recombines TRBV15 with TRBJ2-3; 10 bases align to TRBD2. The CDR3 spans 17 residues. The V gene end was trimmed by 5 bases and the J gene end by 4 bases; junction bases not matched to a gene: 12. In germline, CDR1 is LNHNV, CDR2 YYDKDF (reference sequence). This chain's CDR3 is CATSPTDSGRLADTQYF. DNA of the CDR3: TGTGCCACCAGCCCTACGGATAGCGGGAGGTTGGCAGATACGCAGTATTTT.

The J gene is TRBJ2-2, the V gene TRBV15, with TRBD1 matching 8 bases. The germline CDR1 and CDR2 sequences are LNHNV and YYDKDF (reference sequence). The V and J ends lost 3 bases and 5 bases, in that order; junction bases with no gene match: 11. This CDR3 region has 17 residues. The CDR3 region has the DNA TGTGCCACCAGCAGCCTCATCGGACAGGGAGGAACCGGGGAGCTGTTTTTT. Amino acids: CATSSLIGQGGTGELFF.

The V call is TRBV28, the J call TRBJ1-2; unclear D gene. CDR1 is MDHEN and CDR2 is SYDVKM in the germline V gene. V was cut by 8 bases and J by 8 bases, with 24 bases left in between. The CDR3 consists of 15 residues. The CDR3: CASYTGSTALGGYTF. The CDR3 DNA reads as TGTGCCAGCTACACCGGGTCAACTGCTTTAGGAGGCTACACCTTC.